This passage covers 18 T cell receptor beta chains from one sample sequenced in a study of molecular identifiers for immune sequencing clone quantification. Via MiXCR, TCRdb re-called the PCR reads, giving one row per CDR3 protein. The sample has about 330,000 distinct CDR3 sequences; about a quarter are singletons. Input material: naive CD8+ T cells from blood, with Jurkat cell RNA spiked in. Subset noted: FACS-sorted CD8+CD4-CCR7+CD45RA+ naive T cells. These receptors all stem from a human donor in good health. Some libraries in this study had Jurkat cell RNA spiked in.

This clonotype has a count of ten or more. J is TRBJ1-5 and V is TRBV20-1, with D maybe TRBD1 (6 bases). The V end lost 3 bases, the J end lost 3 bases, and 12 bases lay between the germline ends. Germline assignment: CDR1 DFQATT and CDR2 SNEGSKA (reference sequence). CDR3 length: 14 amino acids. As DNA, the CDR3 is TGCAGTGCTAGTTCAGGGGTTGTCAATCAGCCCCAGCATTTT. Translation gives CSASSGVVNQPQHF.

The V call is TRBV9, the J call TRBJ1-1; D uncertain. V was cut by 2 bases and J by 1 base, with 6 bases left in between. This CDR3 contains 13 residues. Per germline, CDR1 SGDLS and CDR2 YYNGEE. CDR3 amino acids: CASSVVSNTEAFF. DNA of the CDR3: TGTGCCAGCAGCGTGGTTTCGAACACTGAAGCTTTCTTT.

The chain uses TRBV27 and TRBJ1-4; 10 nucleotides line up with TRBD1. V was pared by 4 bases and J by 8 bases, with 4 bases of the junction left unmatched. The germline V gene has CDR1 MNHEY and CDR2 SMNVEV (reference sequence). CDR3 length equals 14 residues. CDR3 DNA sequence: TGTGCCAGCAGTTATGGGACAGGGGTGGAAAAACTGTTTTTT. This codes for CASSYGTGVEKLFF.

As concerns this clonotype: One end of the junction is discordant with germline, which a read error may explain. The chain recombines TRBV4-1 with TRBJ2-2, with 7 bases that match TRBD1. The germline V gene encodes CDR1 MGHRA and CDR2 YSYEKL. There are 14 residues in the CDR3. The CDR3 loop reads CAGSQERGHGELFF. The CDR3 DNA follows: TGCGCCGGCAGCCAAGAGAGGGGGCACGGGGAGCTGTTTTTT.

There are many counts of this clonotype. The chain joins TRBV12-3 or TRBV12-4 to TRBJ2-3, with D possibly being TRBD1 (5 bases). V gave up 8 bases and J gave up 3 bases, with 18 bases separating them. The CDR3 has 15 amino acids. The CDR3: CASRLGLLWTDTQYF. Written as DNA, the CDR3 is TGTGCCAGCCGACTGGGGCTTTTGTGGACAGATACGCAGTATTTT.

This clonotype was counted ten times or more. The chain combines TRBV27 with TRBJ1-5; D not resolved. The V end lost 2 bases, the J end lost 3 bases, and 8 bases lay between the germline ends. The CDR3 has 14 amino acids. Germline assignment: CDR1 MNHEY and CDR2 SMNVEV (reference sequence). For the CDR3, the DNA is TGTGCCAGCAGTTTAGGAGTGACCAATCAGCCCCAGCATTTT. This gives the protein CASSLGVTNQPQHF.

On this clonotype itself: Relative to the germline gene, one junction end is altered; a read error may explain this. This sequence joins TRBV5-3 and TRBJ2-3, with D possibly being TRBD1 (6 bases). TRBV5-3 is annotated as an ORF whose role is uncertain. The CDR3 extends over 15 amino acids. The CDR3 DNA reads TGTGCCAGCAGCGCCGCTCCACAGGGTGCAGATACGCAGTGTTTT. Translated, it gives CASSAAPQGADTQCF.

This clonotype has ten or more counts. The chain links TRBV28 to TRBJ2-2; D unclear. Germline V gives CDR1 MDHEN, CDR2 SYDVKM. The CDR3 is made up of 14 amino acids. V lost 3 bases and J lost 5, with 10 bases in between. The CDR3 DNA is TGTGCCAGCAGTTTTCAGGAGATGACCGGGGAGCTGTTTTTT. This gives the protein CASSFQEMTGELFF.

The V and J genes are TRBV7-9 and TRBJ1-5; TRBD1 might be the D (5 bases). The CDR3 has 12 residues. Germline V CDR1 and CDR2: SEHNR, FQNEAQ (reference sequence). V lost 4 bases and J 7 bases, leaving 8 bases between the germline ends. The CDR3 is CASSSRGQPQHF. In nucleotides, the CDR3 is TGTGCCAGCAGCTCCCGGGGGCAGCCCCAGCATTTT.

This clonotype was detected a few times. CDR3 residues: CASSLGTQRGTDTQYF. CDR3 sequence (DNA): TGTGCCAGCAGCTTAGGGACCCAAAGGGGTACAGATACGCAGTATTTT. The chain has TRBV11-2 and TRBJ2-3, with D perhaps matching TRBD1 (5 bases). V gave up 1 base and J gave up 3 bases, with 14 bases separating them. CDR1 and CDR2 from the germline V gene are SGHAT and FQNNGV. The CDR3 is 16 residues long.

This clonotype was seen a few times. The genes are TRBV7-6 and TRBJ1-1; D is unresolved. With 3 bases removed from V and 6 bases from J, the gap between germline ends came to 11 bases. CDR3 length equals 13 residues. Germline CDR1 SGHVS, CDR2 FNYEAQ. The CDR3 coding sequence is TGTGCCAGCAGCTTTGGGGAAGGACCTGAAGCTTTCTTT. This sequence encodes CASSFGEGPEAFF.

CDR3 DNA: TGCAGTGCTAAAAGCGCTAGCGGGGGGGATAATGAGCAGTTCTTC. Its translation is CSAKSASGGDNEQFF. The V gene is TRBV20-1, the J gene TRBJ2-1; 12 positions agree with TRBD2. The junction had 8 bases not matched to a gene; V was cut back by 4 bases and J by 7 bases. The germline gives CDR1 DFQATT, CDR2 SNEGSKA (reference sequence). CDR3 size: 15 residues.

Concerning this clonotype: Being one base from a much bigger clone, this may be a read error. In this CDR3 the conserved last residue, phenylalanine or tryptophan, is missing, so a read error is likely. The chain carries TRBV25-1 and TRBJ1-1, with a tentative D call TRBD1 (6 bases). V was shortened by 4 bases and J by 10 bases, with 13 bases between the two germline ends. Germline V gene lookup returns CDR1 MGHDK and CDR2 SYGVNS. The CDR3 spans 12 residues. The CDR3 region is CASSAQGWAAFL. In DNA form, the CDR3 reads TGTGCCAGCAGTGCACAGGGCTGGGCAGCTTTCCTT.

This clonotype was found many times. The CDR3 region is CASSRGLDGNYGYTF. The CDR3 nucleotides read TGTGCCAGCAGTCGGGGACTAGATGGTAACTATGGCTACACCTTC. V usage is TRBV28 and J usage is TRBJ1-2, with D maybe TRBD1 (5 bases). The CDR3 runs to 15 residues. Trimming shortened V by 5 bases and J by 1 base, and 14 bases separated the two germline ends. Per germline, CDR1 MDHEN and CDR2 SYDVKM.

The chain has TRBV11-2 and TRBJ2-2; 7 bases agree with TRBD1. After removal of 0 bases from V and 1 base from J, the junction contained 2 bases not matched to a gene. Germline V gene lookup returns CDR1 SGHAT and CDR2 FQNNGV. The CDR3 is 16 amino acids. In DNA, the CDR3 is TGTGCCAGCAGCTTAGACCGGGACAGGAACACCGGGGAGCTGTTTTTT. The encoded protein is CASSLDRDRNTGELFF.

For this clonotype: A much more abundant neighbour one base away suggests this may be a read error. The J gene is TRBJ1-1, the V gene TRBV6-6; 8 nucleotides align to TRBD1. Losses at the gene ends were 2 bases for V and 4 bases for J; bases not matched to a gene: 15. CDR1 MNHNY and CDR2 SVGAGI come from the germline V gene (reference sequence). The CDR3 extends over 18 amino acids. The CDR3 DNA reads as TGTGCCAGCAGTTACGCCCGACAGGGGATTGTTTTCGGCACTGAAGCTTTCTTT. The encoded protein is CASSYARQGIVFGTEAFF.

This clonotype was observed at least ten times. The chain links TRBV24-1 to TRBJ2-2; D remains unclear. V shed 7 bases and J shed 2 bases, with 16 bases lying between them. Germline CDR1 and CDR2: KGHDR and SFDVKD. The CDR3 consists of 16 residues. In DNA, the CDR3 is TGTGCCACCAGCGCATGGCCGGGTGAAAACACCGGGGAGCTGTTTTTT. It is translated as CATSAWPGENTGELFF.

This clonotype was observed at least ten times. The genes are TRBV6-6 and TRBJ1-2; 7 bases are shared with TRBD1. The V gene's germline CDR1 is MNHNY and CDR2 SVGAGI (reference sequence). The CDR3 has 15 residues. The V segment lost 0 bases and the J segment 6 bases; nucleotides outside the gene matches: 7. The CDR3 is CASSYSLRDSHGYTF. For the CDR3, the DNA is TGTGCCAGCAGTTACTCCCTACGGGACAGCCATGGCTACACCTTC.